These 21 T cell receptor beta chains were all obtained from the same sample, sequenced in a study of blood T cells in healthy people across ages. Through a sample-barcoded 5' primer and a J-beta primer mix, a second PCR was run for roughly 6 to 12 cycles. One entry per CDR3 protein, called by TCRdb with MiXCR from the 5' RACE reads. The data hold about 1.8 million distinct CDR3 sequences, with just under 50% observed a single time. Sequencing was performed on blood. These receptors were collected from a middle-aged woman in good health.

In its sample, this clonotype was seen a few times. In DNA, the CDR3 is TGTGCCACCAGCAGAGATGGCGGCAACTATGGCTACACCTTC. Translating gives CATSRDGGNYGYTF. This chain joins TRBV15 and TRBJ1-2; D is unresolved. The length of the CDR3 is 14 residues. V was clipped by 0 bases and J by 2 bases, with 7 bases between them. The germline CDR1 and CDR2 sequences are LNHNV and YYDKDF (reference sequence). The variable domain in full, completed from reference TRBV15 and TRBJ1-2, reads DAMVIQNPRYQVTQFGKPVTLSCSQTLNHNVMYWYQQKSSQAPKLLFHYYDKDFNNEADTPDNFQSRRPNTSFCFLDIRSPGLGDTAMYLCATSRDGGNYGYTFGSGTRLTVV.

This clonotype was seen a single time. This chain uses TRBV4-2 with TRBJ1-6, with unresolved D. CDR1 and CDR2 from the germline V gene are LGHNA and YNFKEQ. V was cut by 0 bases and J by 10 bases, with 7 bases left in between. CDR3 length: 13 amino acids. As DNA, the CDR3 is TGTGCCAGCAGCCAAGAATCGGAATCACCCCTCCACTTT. It is translated as CASSQESESPLHF.

V gene TRBV4-2 combines with J gene TRBJ2-6; 11 bases align to TRBD1. There are 19 residues in the CDR3. Trimming removed 0 bases from V and 2 bases from J; junction bases left unmatched: 6. Germline CDR1 LGHNA, CDR2 YNFKEQ. The CDR3 bases are TGTGCCAGCAGCCAAGATGGGACAGGGGGTATCGCTGGGGCCAACGTCCTGACTTTC. This sequence encodes CASSQDGTGGIAGANVLTF.

This clonotype has a handful of counts. The chain joins TRBV6-1 to TRBJ2-5; no definite D call. TRBJ2-7 explains the end of the DNA better; the J call may be wrong. Germline V lookup: CDR1 MNHNS, CDR2 SASEGT. CDR3 length: 12 residues. The CDR3 here is CASSLPLHEQYF. The CDR3 coding sequence is TGTGCCAGCAGTCTACCTCTACACGAGCAGTACTTC.

The rearrangement uses TRBV7-2 and TRBJ1-5, with D maybe TRBD1 (6 bases). Trimming removed 5 bases at V and 0 bases at J, with 14 bases between. This CDR3 has 16 amino acids. Germline V gene data show CDR1 as SGHTA and CDR2 as FQGNSA. CDR3 bases: TGTGCCAGCAGCCTACAGGGCCAAAGTAGCAATCAGCCCCAGCATTTT. Its translation is CASSLQGQSSNQPQHF.

The chain couples TRBV12-3 or TRBV12-4 to TRBJ1-1, with a weak D call TRBD1 (5 bases). V lost 7 bases, J lost 6 bases, and 15 bases lay in between. The CDR3 extends over 13 amino acids. Written as DNA, the CDR3 is TGTGCCAGCACCCTCGGGACTTCAGCTGAAGCTTTCTTT. Translation gives CASTLGTSAEAFF.

The rearrangement uses TRBV20-1 and TRBJ2-7; 9 positions agree with TRBD1. The J call is uncertain, as TRBJ2-5 better fits the DNA end. CDR1 and CDR2 (germline): DFQATT, SNEGSKA (reference sequence). The CDR3 covers 13 residues. Written as DNA, the CDR3 is TGCAGTGCTACCGGGACAGGGATAGAGACCCAGTACTTC. This codes for CSATGTGIETQYF.

This clonotype has a handful of counts. This chain uses TRBV11-1 with TRBJ1-2, with 12 bases matching TRBD1. The V gene's germline CDR1 is SGHAT and CDR2 FQDESV (reference sequence). V lost 2 bases, J lost 6 bases, and 7 bases stayed unmatched. The length of the CDR3 is 16 residues. The CDR3 sequence is CASSLTPGQGADGYTF. CDR3 in DNA: TGTGCCAGCAGCTTAACCCCGGGACAGGGGGCGGATGGCTACACCTTC.

The chain carries TRBV20-1 and TRBJ2-7; 15 bases are shared with TRBD2. V lost 3 bases, J lost 7 bases, and 13 bases stayed unmatched. The germline V gene has CDR1 DFQATT and CDR2 SNEGSKA (reference sequence). The CDR3 loop spans 17 amino acids. The CDR3 bases are TGCAGTGCTAGCAAAGGACTAGCGGGGGGGCGGGGAAGTGAGCAGTACTTC. Protein: CSASKGLAGGRGSEQYF.

The DNA of the CDR3 is TGTGCCACCAGTGGGCCGGGACAGGGTACCTCAGATACGCAGTATTTT. Protein sequence: CATSGPGQGTSDTQYF. The chain joins TRBV24-1 to TRBJ2-3; 9 positions agree with TRBD1. The CDR3 contains 16 residues. Germline-derived CDR1 and CDR2 are KGHDR and SFDVKD. V shed 5 bases and J 4 bases; nucleotides not matched to a gene: 9.

Note on this clonotype: Compared with germline, one end of the junction differs, possibly owing to a read error. V and J are TRBV7-8 and TRBJ2-7; D call uncertain. Germline V lookup: CDR1 SGHVS, CDR2 FQNEAQ. This CDR3 spans 11 amino acids. CDR3 region: CARSPEDEQYF. The CDR3 nucleotides are TGTGCCCGCAGCCCCGAGGACGAGCAGTACTTC. Full variable domain (remainder filled in from reference TRBV7-8 and TRBJ2-7): GAGVSQSPRYKVAKRGQDVALRCDPISGHVSLFWYQQALGQGPEFLTYFQNEAQLDKSGLPSDRFFAERPEGSVSTLKIQRTQQEDSAVYLCARSPEDEQYFGPGTRLTVT.

V usage is TRBV20-1 and J usage is TRBJ2-4; TRBD1 is a possible D gene (6 bases). Trimming left V 6 bases short and J 13 bases short, with 25 bases between. Germline V gives CDR1 DFQATT, CDR2 SNEGSKA (reference sequence). CDR3 length: 14 residues. CDR3 protein: CSANRDPTAGEQYF. CDR3 DNA: TGCAGTGCGAACAGGGACCCCACAGCAGGGGAGCAGTACTTC.

The chain couples TRBV7-2 to TRBJ2-1; unclear D gene. V lost 5 bases to trimming and J lost 1 base, with 12 bases between them. The CDR3 is 15 amino acids. The germline gives CDR1 SGHTA, CDR2 FQGNSA. The CDR3 nucleotides read TGTGCCAGCAGCGCCATACCGCCGTCCTACAATGAGCAGTTCTTC. It codes for CASSAIPPSYNEQFF.

This clonotype appeared a few times. The J gene is TRBJ2-3, the V gene TRBV6-4; 8 bases are shared with TRBD1. The germline gives CDR1 MRHNA, CDR2 SNTAGT. The trim removed 0 bases at V and 4 bases at J, leaving 0 bases unmatched. The CDR3 consists of 14 residues. CDR3 sequence: CASSDSGQADTQYF. In nucleotides, the CDR3 is TGTGCCAGCAGTGACTCGGGACAGGCAGATACGCAGTATTTT.

J is TRBJ1-4 and V is TRBV15, with D possibly TRBD1 on 5 matching bases. The V and J ends lost 9 bases and 1 base respectively, with 15 bases between them. Per the germline V gene, CDR1 is LNHNV and CDR2 is YYDKDF (reference sequence). CDR3 length: 15 residues. The chain's CDR3 is CATIPGGGTNEKLFF. CDR3 bases: TGTGCCACGATCCCCGGGGGGGGAACTAATGAAAAACTGTTTTTT.

This clonotype was recorded a few times. J is TRBJ2-1 and V is TRBV7-2, with D tentatively TRBD2 (6 bases). The germline V gene encodes CDR1 SGHTA and CDR2 FQGNSA. V gave up 4 bases and J gave up 15 bases, with 16 bases separating them. This CDR3 contains 12 residues. CDR3 sequence reads: CASSWEDQRTFF. The CDR3 coding sequence is TGTGCCAGCAGCTGGGAGGACCAGCGGACGTTCTTC.

Comment on this clonotype: A much larger clone sits a single nucleotide away, making a read error possible. The rearrangement links TRBV29-1 to TRBJ2-7, with D possibly being TRBD2 (6 bases). The assigned J gene may be wrong: the sequence end matches TRBJ2-5 better. The CDR3 length is 14 residues. CDR1 is SQVTM, CDR2 ANQGSEA, per germline. DNA for the CDR3: TGCAGCGCTGGGCTAGCGAGAGGATTCGAGACCCAGTACTTC. Its translation is CSAGLARGFETQYF.

This chain joins TRBV20-1 and TRBJ2-1, with D possibly matching TRBD1 (6 bases). The germline V gene encodes CDR1 DFQATT and CDR2 SNEGSKA (reference sequence). CDR3 length: 14 residues. Trimming cost V 5 bases and J 3 bases, with 14 bases left between them. CDR3: CSAPGDLGYNEQFF. The CDR3 nucleotides read TGCAGTGCTCCAGGGGACCTGGGCTACAATGAGCAGTTCTTC.

The CDR3, as DNA: TGTGCCAGCATACCGGACAGAAGCGGGGCCAACGTCCTGACTTTC. Translating gives CASIPDRSGANVLTF. The genes are TRBV6-2 or TRBV6-3 and TRBJ2-6, with D tentatively TRBD1 (6 bases). The CDR3 is made up of 15 amino acids. Per germline, CDR1 MNHEY and CDR2 SVGEGT. V was cut by 7 bases and J by 4 bases, with 14 bases left in between.

V is TRBV6-2 or TRBV6-3 and J is TRBJ2-5; D possibly corresponds to TRBD1 (5 bases). The CDR3 has 15 residues. Germline loops: CDR1 MNHEY, CDR2 SVGEGT. Deletions cut 2 bases from V and 4 bases from J, with 14 bases between. CDR3 sequence reads: CASSYRSGIGETQYF. Written as DNA, the CDR3 is TGTGCCAGCAGTTACCGGTCAGGGATAGGAGAGACCCAGTACTTC.

Of note for this clonotype: One end of the junction varies from germline; a read error may be responsible. CDR3 in amino acids: CASSQQPGNQPQHF. The CDR3 DNA follows: TGCGCCAGCAGCCAGCAGCCCGGCAATCAGCCCCAGCATTTT. The chain joins TRBV3-1 to TRBJ1-5; D is unclear. The CDR3 has 14 residues. Germline CDR1 reads LGHDT; CDR2 reads YNNKEL (reference sequence).